This TCR beta chain originates from a study of response to subunit inactivated influenza vaccine. Via MiXCR, TCRdb re-called the RT-PCR reads, giving one row per CDR3 protein. The profile covers about 540,000 distinct CDR3 sequences, with around 25% appearing a single time and approximately 3% taken by the ten largest. The V end was cut by 4 bases, the J end by 0 bases, with 11 bases between. CDR1 is SGHRS and CDR2 is YFSETQ in the germline V gene. This CDR3 has 14 amino acids. These records were also assigned to another study, of T cells expressing NK-cell markers. From that study: The cDNA for TCR beta came from 5'RACE template switching with UMIs. Dominant NKG2C+ clonotypes made up roughly 1.0-7.5% of CD8+ T cells in several donors.

Sequenced here: CD4+ T cells sorted from PBMCs, sampled 12 days after vaccination. The TCR originated in a man in his forties or fifties who received an inactivated influenza vaccine. The chain carries TRBV5-1 and TRBJ2-7, with a possible D match to TRBD2 (5 bases). The CDR3 DNA follows: TGCGCCAGCAGCCAGGACTGGAGCTCCTACGAGCAGTACTTC. Residues: CASSQDWSSYEQYF.